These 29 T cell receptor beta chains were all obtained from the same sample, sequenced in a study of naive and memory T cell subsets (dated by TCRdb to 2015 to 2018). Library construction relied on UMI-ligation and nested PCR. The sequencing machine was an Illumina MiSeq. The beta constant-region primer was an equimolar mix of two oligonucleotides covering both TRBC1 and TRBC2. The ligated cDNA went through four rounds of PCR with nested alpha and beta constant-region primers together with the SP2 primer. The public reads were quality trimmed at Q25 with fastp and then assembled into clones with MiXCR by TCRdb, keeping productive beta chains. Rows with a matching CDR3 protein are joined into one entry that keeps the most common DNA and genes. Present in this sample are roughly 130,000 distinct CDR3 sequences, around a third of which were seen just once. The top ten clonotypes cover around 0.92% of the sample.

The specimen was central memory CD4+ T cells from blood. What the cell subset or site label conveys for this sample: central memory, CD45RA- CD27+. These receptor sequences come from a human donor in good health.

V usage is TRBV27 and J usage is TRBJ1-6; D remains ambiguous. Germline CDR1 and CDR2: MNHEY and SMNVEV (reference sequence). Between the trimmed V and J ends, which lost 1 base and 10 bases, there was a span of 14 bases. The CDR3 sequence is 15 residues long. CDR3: CASSLLSSGSSPLHF. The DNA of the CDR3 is TGTGCCAGCAGTTTATTATCTTCGGGGAGCTCACCCCTCCACTTT.

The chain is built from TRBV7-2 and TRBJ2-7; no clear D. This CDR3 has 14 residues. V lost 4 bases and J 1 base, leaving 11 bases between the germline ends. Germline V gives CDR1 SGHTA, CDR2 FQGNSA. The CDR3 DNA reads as TGTGCCAGCAGCTCTAGACCGACTTCCTACGAGCAGTACTTC. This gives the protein CASSSRPTSYEQYF.

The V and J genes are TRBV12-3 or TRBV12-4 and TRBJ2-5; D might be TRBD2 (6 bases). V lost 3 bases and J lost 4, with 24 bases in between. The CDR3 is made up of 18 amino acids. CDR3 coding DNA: TGTGCCAGCAGTTTTGGGTCGGGGGACGGGTCCCCCAGAGAGACCCAGTACTTC. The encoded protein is CASSFGSGDGSPRETQYF.

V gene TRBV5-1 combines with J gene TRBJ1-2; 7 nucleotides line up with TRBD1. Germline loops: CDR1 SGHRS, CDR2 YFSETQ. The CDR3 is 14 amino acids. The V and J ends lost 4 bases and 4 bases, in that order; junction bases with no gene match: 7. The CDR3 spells CASSLSGQLYGYTF. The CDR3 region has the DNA TGCGCCAGCAGCCTGTCGGGACAGCTCTATGGCTACACCTTC.

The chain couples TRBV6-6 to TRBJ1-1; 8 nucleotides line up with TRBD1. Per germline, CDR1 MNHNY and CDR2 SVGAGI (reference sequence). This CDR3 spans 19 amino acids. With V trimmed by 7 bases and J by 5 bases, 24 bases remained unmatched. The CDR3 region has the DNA TGTGCCAGCACCAAGGACCGTAGACAGGGGTTAGGGGCTCGGACTGAAGCTTTCTTT. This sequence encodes CASTKDRRQGLGARTEAFF.

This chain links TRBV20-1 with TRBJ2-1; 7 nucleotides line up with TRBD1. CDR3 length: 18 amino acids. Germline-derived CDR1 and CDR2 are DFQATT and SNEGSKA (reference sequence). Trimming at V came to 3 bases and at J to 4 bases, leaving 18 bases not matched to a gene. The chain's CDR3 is CSARHAFLGTALYNEQFF. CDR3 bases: TGCAGTGCTAGGCATGCGTTTCTCGGGACAGCACTATACAATGAGCAGTTCTTC.

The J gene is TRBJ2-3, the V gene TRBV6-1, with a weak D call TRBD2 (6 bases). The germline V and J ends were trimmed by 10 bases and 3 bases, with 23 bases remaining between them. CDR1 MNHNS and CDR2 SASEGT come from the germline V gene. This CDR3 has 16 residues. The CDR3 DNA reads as TGTGCCATCCGACCTAGACCTGGAGGGGTGACAGATACGCAGTATTTT. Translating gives CAIRPRPGGVTDTQYF.

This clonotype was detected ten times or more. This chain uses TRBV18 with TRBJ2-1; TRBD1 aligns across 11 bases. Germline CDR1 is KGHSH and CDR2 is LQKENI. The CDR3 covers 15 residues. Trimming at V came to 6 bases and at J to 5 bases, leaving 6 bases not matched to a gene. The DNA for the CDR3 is TGTGCCAGCTCCCGGGACAGGGGGAGAGACAATGAGCAGTTCTTC. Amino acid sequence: CASSRDRGRDNEQFF. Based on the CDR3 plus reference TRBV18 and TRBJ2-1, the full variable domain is NAGVMQNPRHLVRRRGQEARLRCSPMKGHSHVYWYRQLPEEGLKFMVYLQKENIIDESGMPKERFSAEFPKEGPSILRIQQVVRGDSAAYFCASSRDRGRDNEQFFGPGTRLTVL.

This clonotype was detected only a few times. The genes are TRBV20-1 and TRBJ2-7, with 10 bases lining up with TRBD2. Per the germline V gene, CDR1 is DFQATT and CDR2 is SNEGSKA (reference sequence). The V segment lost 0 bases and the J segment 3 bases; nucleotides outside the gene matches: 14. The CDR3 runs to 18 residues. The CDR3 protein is CSARDYKKGLADFYEQYF. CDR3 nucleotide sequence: TGCAGTGCTAGAGACTACAAAAAAGGACTAGCGGATTTCTACGAGCAGTACTTC.

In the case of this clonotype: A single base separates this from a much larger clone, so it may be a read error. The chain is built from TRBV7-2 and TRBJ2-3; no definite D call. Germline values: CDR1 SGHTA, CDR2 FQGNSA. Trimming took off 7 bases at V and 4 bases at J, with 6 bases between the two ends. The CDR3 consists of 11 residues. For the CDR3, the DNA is TGTGCCAGCACCTTCGCAGATACGCAGTATTTT. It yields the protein CASTFADTQYF.

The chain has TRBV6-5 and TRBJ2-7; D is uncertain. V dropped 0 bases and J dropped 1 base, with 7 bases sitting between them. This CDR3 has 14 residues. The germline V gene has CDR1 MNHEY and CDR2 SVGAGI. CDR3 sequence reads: CASSYSTTSYEQYF. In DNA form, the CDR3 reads TGTGCCAGCAGTTACTCTACTACTTCCTACGAGCAGTACTTC.

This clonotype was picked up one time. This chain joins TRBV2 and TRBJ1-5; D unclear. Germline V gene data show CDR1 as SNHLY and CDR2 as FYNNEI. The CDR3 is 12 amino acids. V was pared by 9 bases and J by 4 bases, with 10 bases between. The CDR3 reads CASGSDNQPQHF. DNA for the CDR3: TGTGCCAGTGGCAGCGATAATCAGCCCCAGCATTTT. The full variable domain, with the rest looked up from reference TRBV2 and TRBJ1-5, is EPEVTQTPSHQVTQMGQEVILRCVPISNHLYFYWYRQILGQKVEFLVSFYNNEISEKSEIFDDQFSVERPDGSNFTLKIRSTKLEDSAMYFCASGSDNQPQHFGDGTRLSIL.

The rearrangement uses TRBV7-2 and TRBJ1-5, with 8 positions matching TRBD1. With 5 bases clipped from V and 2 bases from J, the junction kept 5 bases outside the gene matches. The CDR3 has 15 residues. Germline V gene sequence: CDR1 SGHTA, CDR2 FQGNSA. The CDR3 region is CASSQKTGGNQPQHF. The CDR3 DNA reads TGTGCCAGCAGCCAGAAGACAGGGGGCAATCAGCCCCAGCATTTT.

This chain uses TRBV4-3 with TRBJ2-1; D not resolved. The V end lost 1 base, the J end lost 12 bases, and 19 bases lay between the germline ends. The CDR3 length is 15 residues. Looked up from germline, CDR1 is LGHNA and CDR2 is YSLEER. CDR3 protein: CASSQGTEKLNSQFF. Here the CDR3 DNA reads TGCGCCAGCAGCCAAGGAACGGAGAAGCTTAATTCGCAGTTCTTC.

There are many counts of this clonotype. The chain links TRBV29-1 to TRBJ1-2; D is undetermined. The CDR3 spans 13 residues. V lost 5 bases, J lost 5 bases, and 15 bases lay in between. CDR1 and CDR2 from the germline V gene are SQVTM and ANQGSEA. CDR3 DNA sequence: TGCAGCGTTCAAAAGGAACTAACGTATGGCTACACCTTC. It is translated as CSVQKELTYGYTF.

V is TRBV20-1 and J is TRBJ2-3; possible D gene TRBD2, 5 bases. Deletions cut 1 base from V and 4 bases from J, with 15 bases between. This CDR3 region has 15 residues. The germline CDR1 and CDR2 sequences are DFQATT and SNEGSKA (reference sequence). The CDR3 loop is CSARATRRFPDTQYF. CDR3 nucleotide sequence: TGCAGTGCTAGAGCAACTAGAAGGTTCCCAGATACGCAGTATTTT.

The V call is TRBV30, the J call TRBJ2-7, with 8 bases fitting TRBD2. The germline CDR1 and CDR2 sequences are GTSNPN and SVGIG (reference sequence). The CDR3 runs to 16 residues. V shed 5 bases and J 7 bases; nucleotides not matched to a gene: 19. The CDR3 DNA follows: TGTGCCTGGCAACGGGAGGGGACGGAGACGATAGGGGAGCAGTACTTC. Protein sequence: CAWQREGTETIGEQYF. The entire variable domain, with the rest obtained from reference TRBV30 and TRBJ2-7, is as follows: SQTIHQWPATLVQPVGSPLSLECTVEGTSNPNLYWYRQAAGRGLQLLFYSVGIGQISSEVPQNLSASRPQDRQFILSSKKLLLSDSGFYLCAWQREGTETIGEQYFGPGTRLTVT.

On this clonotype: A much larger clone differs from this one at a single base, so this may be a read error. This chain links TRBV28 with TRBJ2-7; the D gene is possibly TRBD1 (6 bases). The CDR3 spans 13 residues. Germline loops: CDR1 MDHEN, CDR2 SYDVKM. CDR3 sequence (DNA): TGTGTCAGCAGTGCCGGACAGCCCTACGAGCAGTACTTC. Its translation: CVSSAGQPYEQYF.

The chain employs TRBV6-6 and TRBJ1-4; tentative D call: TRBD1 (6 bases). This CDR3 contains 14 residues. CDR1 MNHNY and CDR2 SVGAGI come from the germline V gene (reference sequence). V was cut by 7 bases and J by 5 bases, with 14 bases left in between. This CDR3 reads CASTLGGPNEKLFF. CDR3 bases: TGTGCCAGCACCCTCGGGGGGCCGAATGAAAAACTGTTTTTT.

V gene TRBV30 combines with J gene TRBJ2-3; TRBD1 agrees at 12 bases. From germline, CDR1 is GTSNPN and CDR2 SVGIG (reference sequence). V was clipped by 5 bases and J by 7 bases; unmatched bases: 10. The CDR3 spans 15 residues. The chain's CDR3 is CAWAPGQGAWNTQYF. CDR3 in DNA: TGTGCCTGGGCTCCGGGACAGGGGGCTTGGAATACGCAGTATTTT.

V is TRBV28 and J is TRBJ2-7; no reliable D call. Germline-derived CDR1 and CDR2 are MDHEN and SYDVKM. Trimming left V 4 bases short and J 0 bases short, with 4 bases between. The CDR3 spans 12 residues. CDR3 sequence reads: CASSSRSYEQYF. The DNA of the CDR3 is TGTGCCAGCAGTTCACGCTCCTACGAGCAGTACTTC.

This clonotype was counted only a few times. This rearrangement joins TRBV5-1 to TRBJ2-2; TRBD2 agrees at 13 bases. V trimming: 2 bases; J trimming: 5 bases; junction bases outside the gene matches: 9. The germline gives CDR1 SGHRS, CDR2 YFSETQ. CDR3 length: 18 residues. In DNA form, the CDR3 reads TGCGCCAGCAGCTTCCTCGGGACTAGCGGGATTGCGACCGGGGAGCTGTTTTTT. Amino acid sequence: CASSFLGTSGIATGELFF.

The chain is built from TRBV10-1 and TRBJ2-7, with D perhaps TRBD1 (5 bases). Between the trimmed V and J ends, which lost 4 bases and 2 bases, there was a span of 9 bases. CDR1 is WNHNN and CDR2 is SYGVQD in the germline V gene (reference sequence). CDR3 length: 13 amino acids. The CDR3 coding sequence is TGCGCCAGCAGTGTAGGACAAACCTACGAGCAGTACTTC. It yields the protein CASSVGQTYEQYF.

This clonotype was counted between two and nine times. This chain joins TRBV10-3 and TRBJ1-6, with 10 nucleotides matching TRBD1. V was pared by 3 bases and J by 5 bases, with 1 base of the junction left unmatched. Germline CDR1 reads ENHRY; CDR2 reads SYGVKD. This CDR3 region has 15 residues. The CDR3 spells CAISEGTGDNSPLHF. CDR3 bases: TGTGCCATCAGTGAAGGGACAGGGGATAATTCACCCCTCCACTTT.

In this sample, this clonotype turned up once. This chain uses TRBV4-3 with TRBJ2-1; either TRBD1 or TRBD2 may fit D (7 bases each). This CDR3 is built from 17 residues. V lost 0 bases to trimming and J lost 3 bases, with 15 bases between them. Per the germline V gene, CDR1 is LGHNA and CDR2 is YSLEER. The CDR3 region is CASSQDGRGRVYNEQFF. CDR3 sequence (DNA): TGCGCCAGCAGCCAAGATGGCAGGGGGAGGGTCTACAATGAGCAGTTCTTC.

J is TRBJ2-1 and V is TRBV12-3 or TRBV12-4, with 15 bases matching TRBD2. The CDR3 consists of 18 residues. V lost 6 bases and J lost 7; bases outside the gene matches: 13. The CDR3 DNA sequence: TGTGCCAGCAGCCTAGGACTAGCGGGAGGGCCCTTCGTAAATGAGCAGTTCTTC. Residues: CASSLGLAGGPFVNEQFF.

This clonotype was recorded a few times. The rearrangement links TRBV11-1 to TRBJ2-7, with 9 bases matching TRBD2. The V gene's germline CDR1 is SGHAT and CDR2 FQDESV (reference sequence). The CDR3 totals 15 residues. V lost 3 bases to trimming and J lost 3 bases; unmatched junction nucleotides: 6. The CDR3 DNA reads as TGTGCCAGCAGCTTTTCTCTAGCGGGGAACTACGAGCAGTACTTC. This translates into CASSFSLAGNYEQYF. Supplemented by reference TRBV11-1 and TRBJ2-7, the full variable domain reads EAEVAQSPRYKITEKSQAVAFWCDPISGHATLYWYRQILGQGPELLVQFQDESVVDDSQLPKDRFSAERLKGVDSTLKIQPAELGDSAMYLCASSFSLAGNYEQYFGPGTRLTVT.

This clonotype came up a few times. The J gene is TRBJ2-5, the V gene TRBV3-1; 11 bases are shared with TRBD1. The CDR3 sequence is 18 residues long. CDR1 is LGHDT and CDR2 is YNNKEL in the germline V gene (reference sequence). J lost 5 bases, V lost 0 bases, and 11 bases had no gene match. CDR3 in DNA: TGTGCCAGCAGCCAAGATTACGCGGACAGGGGGCGGCGGGAGACCCAGTACTTC. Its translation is CASSQDYADRGRRETQYF.

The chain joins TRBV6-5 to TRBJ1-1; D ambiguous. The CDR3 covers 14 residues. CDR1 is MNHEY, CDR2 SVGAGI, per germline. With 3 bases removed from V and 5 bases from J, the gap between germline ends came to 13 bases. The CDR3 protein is CASSYRQPRTEAFF. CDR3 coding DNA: TGTGCCAGCAGTTATCGGCAGCCGAGGACTGAAGCTTTCTTT.